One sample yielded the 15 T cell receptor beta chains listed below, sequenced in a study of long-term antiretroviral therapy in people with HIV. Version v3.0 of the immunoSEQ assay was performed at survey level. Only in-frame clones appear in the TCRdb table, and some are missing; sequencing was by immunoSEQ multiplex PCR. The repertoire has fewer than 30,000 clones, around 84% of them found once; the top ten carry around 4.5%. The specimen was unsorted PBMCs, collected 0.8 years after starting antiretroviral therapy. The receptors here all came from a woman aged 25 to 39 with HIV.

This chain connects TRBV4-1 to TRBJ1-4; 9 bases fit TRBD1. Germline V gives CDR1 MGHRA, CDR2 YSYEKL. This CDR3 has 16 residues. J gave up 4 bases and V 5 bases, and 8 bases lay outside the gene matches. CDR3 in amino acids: CASSVTGGRGNEKLFF. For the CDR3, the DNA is TGCGCCAGCAGCGTTACAGGGGGCAGGGGTAATGAAAAACTGTTTTTT.

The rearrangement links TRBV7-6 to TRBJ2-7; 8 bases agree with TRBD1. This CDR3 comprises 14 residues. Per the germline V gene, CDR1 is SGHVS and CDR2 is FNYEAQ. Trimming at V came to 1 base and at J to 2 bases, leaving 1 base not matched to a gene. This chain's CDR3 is CASSLGRGPYEQYF. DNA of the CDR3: TGTGCCAGCAGCTTAGGCAGGGGGCCCTACGAGCAGTACTTC. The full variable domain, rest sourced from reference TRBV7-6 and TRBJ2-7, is GAGVSQSPRYKVTKRGQDVALRCDPISGHVSLYWYRQALGQGPEFLTYFNYEAQQDKSGLPNDRFSAERPEGSISTLTIQRTEQRDSAMYRCASSLGRGPYEQYFGPGTRLTVT.

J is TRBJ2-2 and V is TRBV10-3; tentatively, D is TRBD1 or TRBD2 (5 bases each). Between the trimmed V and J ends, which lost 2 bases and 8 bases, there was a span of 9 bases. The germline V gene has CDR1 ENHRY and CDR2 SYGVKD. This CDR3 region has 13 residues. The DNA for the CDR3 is TGTGCCATCAGTGAGACGGGGACGGGGGAGCTGTTTTTT. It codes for CAISETGTGELFF.

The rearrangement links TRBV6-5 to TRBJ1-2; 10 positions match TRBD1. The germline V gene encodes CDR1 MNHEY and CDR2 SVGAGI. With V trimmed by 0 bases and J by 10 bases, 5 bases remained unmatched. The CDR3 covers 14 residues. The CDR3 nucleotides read TGTGCCAGCAGTTACTCGAGGGGACAGGGGTCCTACACCTTC. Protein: CASSYSRGQGSYTF.

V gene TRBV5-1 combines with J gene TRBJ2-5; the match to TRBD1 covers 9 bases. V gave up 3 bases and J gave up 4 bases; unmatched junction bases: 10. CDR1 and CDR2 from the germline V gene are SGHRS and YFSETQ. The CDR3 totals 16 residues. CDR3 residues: CASSSQPQGQGETQYF. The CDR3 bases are TGCGCCAGCAGCTCCCAGCCTCAGGGACAGGGAGAGACCCAGTACTTC.

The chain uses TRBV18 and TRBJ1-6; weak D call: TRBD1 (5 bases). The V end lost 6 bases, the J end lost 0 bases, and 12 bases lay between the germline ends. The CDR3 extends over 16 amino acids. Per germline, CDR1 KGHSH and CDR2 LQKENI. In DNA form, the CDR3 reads TGTGCCAGCTCGCGCAGGGATAGCTCCTATAATTCACCCCTCCACTTT. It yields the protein CASSRRDSSYNSPLHF.

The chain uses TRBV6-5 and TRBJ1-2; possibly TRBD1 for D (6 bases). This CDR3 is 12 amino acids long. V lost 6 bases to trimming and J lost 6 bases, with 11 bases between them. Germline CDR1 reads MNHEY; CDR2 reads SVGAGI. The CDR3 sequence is CASRGGPHGYTF. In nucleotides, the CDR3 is TGTGCCAGCAGGGGGGGGCCCCATGGCTACACCTTC.

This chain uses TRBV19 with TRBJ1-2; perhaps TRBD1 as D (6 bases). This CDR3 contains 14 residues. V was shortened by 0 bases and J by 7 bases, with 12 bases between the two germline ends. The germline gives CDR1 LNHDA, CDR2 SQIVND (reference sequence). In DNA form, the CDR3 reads TGTGCCAGTAGTATAGAGGCCCAGGGGTCTGGCTACACCTTC. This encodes CASSIEAQGSGYTF.

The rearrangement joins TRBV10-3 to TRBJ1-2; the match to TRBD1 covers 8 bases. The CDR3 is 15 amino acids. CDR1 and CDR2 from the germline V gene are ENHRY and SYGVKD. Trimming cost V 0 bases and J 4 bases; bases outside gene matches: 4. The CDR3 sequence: CAISESWGQVYGYTF. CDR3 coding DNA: TGTGCCATCAGTGAGTCGTGGGGACAGGTCTATGGCTACACCTTC.

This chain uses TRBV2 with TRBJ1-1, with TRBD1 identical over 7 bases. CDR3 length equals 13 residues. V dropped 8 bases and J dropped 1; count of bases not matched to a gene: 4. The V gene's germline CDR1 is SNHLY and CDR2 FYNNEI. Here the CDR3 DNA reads TGTGCCAGCGGGGGGACAGCGAACACTGAAGCTTTCTTT. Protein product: CASGGTANTEAFF.

The CDR3 nucleotides read TGCAGCGCCTACAACTATGGCTACACCTTC. It codes for CSAYNYGYTF. The chain uses TRBV29-1 and TRBJ1-2; D gene ambiguous. Germline V gene data show CDR1 as SQVTM and CDR2 as ANQGSEA. This CDR3 comprises 10 residues. The V and J ends lost 7 bases and 2 bases respectively, with 5 bases between them.

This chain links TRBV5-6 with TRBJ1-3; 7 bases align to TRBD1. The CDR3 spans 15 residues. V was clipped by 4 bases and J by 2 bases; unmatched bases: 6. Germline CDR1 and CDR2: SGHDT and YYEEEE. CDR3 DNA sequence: TGTGCCAGCAGCACCGGGACAGCAGCTGGAAACACCATATATTTT. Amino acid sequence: CASSTGTAAGNTIYF.

Here the CDR3 DNA reads TGTGCCAGCAGCTTGGACAGGGATCCAAACATTCAGTACTTC. As protein: CASSLDRDPNIQYF. This sequence joins TRBV5-4 and TRBJ2-4; D is perhaps TRBD1 (6 bases). Germline-derived CDR1 and CDR2 are SGHNT and YYREEE (reference sequence). This CDR3 is 14 amino acids long. Trimming stripped 0 bases from V and 6 bases from J, with 10 bases between.

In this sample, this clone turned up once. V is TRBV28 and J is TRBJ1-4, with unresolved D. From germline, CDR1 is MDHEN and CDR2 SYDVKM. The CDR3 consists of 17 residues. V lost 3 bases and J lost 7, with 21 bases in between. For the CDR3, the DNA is TGTGCCAGCAGTTTTTATCCGGTGGGAGGCCGGAGTGAAAAACTGTTTTTT. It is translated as CASSFYPVGGRSEKLFF. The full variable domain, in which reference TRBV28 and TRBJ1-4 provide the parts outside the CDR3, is DVKVTQSSRYLVKRTGEKVFLECVQDMDHENMFWYRQDPGLGLRLIYFSYDVKMKEKGDIPEGYSVSREKKERFSLILESASTNQTSMYLCASSFYPVGGRSEKLFFGSGTQLSVL.

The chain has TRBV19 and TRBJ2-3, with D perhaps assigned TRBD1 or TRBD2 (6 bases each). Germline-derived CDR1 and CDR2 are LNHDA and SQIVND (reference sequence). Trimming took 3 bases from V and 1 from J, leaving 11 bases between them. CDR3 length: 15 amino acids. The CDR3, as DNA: TGTGCCAGTAGTATTACGGGGGCCCGCACAGATACGCAGTATTTT. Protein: CASSITGARTDTQYF.